This T cell receptor beta chain was sequenced for a study of blood T cells in healthy people across ages. Next came a second PCR, run for about 6 to 11 cycles, which used a sample-barcoded 5' primer along with a J-beta primer mix. TCRdb reanalysed the 5' RACE reads using MiXCR and keeps one entry per CDR3 protein. The sample yields 650,000 or so distinct CDR3 sequences, around 52% seen once. Study conclusions and caveats: Roughly linearly, TCR beta diversity per million T cells fell as age increased. The study found TCR beta diversity correlated strongly with naive T cell percentage. PBMCs left unsorted prevented a conclusive naive versus antigen-experienced comparison.

The CDR3 runs to 14 residues. Trimming left V 2 bases short and J 3 bases short, with 9 bases between. Germline CDR1 and CDR2: SGDLS and YYNGEE. Of note for this clonotype: No antigen is known for it.

The sequence was obtained from a woman of 80 years or more in good health. The sequenced sample consisted of blood. This chain joins TRBV9 and TRBJ2-1; maybe TRBD1 (5 bases). Here the CDR3 reads CASSVHQGYNEQFF. In DNA, the CDR3 is TGTGCCAGCAGCGTGCATCAGGGCTACAATGAGCAGTTCTTC.